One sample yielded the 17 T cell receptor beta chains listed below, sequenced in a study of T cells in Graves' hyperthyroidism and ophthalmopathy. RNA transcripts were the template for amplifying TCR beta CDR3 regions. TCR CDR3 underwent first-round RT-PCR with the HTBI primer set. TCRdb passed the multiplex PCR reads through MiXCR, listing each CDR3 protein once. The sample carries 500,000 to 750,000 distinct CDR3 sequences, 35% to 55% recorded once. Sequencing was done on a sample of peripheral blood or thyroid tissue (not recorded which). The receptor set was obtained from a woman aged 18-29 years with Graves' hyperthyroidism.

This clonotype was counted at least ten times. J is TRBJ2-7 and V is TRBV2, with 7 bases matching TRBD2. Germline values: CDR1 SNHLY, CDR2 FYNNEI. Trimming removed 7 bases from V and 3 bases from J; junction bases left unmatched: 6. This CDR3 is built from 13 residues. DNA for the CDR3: TGTGCCAGCATTCTAGCGGACCTCTACGAGCAGTACTTC. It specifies CASILADLYEQYF.

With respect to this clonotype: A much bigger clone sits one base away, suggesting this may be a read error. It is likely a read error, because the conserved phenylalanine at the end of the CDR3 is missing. CDR3: CASRMANQETQYL. DNA of the CDR3: TGCGCCAGCAGAATGGCCAACCAAGAGACCCAGTACCTC. V gene TRBV5-1 combines with J gene TRBJ2-5; D remains ambiguous. This CDR3 contains 13 residues. From germline, CDR1 is SGHRS and CDR2 YFSETQ. V shed 5 bases and J shed 0 bases, with 8 bases lying between them.

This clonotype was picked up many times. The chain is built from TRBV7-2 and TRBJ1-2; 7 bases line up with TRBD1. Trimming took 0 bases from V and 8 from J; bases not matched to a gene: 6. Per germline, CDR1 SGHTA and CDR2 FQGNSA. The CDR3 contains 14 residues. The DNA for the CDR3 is TGTGCCAGCAGCTTAGCAGGGGGCGCGGAAGGCTACACCTTC. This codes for CASSLAGGAEGYTF.

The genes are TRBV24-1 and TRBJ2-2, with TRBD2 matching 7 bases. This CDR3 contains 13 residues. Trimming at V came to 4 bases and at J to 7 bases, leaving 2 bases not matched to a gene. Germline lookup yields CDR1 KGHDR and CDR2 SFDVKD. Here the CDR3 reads CATSDRTSGELFF. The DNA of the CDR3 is TGTGCCACCAGTGACCGGACTAGCGGGGAGCTGTTTTTT.

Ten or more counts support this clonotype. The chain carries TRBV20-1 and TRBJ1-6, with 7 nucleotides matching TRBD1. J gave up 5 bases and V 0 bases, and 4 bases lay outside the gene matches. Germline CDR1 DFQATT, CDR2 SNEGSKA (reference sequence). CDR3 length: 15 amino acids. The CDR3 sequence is CSARDYRGHNSPLHF. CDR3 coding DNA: TGCAGTGCTAGAGATTACAGGGGCCATAATTCACCCCTCCACTTT.

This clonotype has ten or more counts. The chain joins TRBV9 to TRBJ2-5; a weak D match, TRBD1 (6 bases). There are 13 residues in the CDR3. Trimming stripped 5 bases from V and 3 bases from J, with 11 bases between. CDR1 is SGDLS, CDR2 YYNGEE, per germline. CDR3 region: CASRGAAEETQYF. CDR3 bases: TGTGCCAGCAGGGGGGCAGCCGAAGAGACCCAGTACTTC.

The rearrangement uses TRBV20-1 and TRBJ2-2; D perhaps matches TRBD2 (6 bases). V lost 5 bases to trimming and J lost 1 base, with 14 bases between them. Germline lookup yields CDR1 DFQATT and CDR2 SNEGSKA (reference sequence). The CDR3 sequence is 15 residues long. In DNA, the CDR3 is TGCAGTGCTTGCGTCGGGGGACGGAACACCGGGGAGCTGTTTTTT. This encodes CSACVGGRNTGELFF.

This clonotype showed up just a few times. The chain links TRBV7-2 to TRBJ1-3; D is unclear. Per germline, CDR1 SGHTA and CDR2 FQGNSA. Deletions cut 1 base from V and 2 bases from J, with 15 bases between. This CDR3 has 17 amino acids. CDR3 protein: CASSLVLVPAAGNTIYF. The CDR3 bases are TGTGCCAGCAGCTTAGTGTTGGTCCCGGCCGCTGGAAACACCATATATTTT.

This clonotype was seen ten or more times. The CDR3 sequence is CAISESAEKQETQYF. The CDR3 nucleotides read TGTGCCATCAGTGAGTCCGCCGAGAAGCAAGAGACCCAGTACTTC. V and J are TRBV10-3 and TRBJ2-5; D is unclear. Per the germline V gene, CDR1 is ENHRY and CDR2 is SYGVKD. Trimming took 0 bases from V and 2 from J, leaving 10 bases between them. The CDR3 spans 15 residues.

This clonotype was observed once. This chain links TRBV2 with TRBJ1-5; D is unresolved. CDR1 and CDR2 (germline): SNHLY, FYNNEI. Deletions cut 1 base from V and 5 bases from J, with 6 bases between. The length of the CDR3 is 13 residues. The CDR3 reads CASSEGVHQPQHF. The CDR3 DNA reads TGTGCCAGCAGTGAAGGGGTACATCAGCCCCAGCATTTT.

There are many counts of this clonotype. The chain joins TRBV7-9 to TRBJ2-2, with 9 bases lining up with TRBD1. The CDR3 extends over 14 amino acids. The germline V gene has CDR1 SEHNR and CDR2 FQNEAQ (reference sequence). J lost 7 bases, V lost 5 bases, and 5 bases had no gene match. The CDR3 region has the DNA TGTGCCAGCAGCCGACAGGGGGTCGGCGGGGAGCTGTTTTTT. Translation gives CASSRQGVGGELFF.

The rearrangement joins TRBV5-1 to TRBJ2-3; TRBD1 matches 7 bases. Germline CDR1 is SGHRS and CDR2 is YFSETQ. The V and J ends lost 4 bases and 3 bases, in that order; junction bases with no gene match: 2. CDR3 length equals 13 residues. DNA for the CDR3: TGCGCCAGCAGCACGGGACAGACAGATACGCAGTATTTT. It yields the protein CASSTGQTDTQYF.

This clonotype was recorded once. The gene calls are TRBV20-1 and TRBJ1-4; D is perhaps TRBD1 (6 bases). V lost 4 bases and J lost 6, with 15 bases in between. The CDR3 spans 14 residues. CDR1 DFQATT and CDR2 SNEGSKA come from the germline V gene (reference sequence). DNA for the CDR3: TGCAGTGCTAAAGGGGGGCTATTTGATGAAAAACTGTTTTTT. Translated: CSAKGGLFDEKLFF.

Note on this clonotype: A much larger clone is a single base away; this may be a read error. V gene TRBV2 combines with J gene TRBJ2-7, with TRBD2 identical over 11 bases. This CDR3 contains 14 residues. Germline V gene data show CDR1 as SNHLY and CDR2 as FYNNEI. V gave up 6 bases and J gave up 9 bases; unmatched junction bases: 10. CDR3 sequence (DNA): TGTGCCAGCAGACAGGGACTAGCGGCTTCGCGGCAGTACTTC. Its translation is CASRQGLAASRQYF. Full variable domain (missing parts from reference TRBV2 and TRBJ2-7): EPEVTQTPSHQVTQMGQEVILRCVPISNHLYFYWYRQILGQKVEFLVSFYNNEISEKSEIFDDQFSVERPDGSNFTLKIRSTKLEDSAMYFCASRQGLAASRQYFGPGTRLTVT.

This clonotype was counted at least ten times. As DNA, the CDR3 is TGTGCCAGCAGCTCAGGACAGGGCGGCTATGGCTACACCTTC. Amino acids: CASSSGQGGYGYTF. The chain uses TRBV9 and TRBJ1-2, with TRBD1 matching 8 bases. Germline loops: CDR1 SGDLS, CDR2 YYNGEE. The CDR3 extends over 14 amino acids. J gave up 4 bases and V 4 bases, and 6 bases lay outside the gene matches.

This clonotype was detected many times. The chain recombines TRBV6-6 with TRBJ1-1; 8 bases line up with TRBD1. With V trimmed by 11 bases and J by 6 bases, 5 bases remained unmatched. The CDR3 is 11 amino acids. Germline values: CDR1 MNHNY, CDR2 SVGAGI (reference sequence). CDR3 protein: CACDRGSEAFF. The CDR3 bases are TGTGCCTGCGACAGGGGTTCTGAAGCTTTCTTT.

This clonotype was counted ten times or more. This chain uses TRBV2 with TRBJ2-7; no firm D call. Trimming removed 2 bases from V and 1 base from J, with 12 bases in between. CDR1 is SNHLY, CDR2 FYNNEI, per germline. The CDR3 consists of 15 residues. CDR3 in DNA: TGTGCCAGCAGTGAATGGCAGGCAACTTCCTACGAGCAGTACTTC. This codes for CASSEWQATSYEQYF.